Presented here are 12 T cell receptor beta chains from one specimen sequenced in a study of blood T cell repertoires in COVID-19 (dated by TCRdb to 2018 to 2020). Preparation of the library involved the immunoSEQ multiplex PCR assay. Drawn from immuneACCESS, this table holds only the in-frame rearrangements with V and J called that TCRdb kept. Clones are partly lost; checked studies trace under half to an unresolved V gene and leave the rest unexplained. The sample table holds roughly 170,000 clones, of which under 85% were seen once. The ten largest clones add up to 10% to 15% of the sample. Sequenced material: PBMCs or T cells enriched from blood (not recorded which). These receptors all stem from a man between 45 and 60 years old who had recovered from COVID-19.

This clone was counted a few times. CDR3: CASSLEGAGTEAFF. The CDR3 DNA follows: TGCGCCAGCAGCTTGGAAGGGGCTGGGACTGAAGCTTTCTTT. The chain couples TRBV5-1 to TRBJ1-1; the D gene is possibly TRBD1 (5 bases). Trimming left V 0 bases short and J 5 bases short, with 11 bases between. CDR3 length: 14 residues. The germline V gene has CDR1 SGHRS and CDR2 YFSETQ. Complete variable domain (other parts from reference TRBV5-1 and TRBJ1-1): KAGVTQTPRYLIKTRGQQVTLSCSPISGHRSVSWYQQTPGQGLQFLFEYFSETQRNKGNFPGRFSGRQFSNSRSEMNVSTLELGDSALYLCASSLEGAGTEAFFGQGTRLTVV.

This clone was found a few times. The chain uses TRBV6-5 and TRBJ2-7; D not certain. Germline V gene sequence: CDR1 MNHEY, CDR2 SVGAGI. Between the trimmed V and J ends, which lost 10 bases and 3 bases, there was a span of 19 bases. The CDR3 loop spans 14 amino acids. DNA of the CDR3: TGTGCCACCTCGTTGGCCTACAGAGACTACGAGCAGTACTTC. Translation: CATSLAYRDYEQYF.

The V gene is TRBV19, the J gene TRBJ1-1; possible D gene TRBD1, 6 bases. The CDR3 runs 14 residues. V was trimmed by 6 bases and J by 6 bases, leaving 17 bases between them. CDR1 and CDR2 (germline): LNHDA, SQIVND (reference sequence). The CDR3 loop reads CASSRDKLAAEAFF. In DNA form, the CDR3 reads TGTGCCAGTAGCCGGGACAAGCTTGCGGCTGAAGCTTTCTTT.

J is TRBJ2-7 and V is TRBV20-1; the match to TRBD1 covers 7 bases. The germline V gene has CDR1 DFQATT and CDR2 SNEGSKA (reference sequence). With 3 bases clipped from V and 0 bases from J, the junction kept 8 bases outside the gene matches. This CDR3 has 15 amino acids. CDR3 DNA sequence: TGCAGTGCTAGTGGAATGACAGGGCTCTCCTACGAGCAGTACTTC. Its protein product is CSASGMTGLSYEQYF.

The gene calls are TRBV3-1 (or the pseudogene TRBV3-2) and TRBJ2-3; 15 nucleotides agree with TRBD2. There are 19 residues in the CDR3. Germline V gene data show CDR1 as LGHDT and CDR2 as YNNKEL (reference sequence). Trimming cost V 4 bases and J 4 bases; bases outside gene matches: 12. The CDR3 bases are TGTGCCAGCAGCCCATTCCGGACTAGCGGGGGGGCCGGTGCAGATACGCAGTATTTT. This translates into CASSPFRTSGGAGADTQYF.

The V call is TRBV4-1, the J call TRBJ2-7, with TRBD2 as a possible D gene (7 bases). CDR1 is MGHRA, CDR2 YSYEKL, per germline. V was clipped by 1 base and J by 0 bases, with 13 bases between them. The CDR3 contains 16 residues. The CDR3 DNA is TGCGCCAGCAGCCAAGTAGAGGGGGGGAGCTCCTACGAGCAGTACTTC. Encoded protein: CASSQVEGGSSYEQYF.

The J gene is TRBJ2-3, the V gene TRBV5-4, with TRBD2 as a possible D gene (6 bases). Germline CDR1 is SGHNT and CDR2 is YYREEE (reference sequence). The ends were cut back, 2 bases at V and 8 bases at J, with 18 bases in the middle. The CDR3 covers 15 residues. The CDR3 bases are TGTGCCAGCAGCTTAGGCGGGGCCACCTCCGGTACGCAGTATTTT. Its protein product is CASSLGGATSGTQYF.

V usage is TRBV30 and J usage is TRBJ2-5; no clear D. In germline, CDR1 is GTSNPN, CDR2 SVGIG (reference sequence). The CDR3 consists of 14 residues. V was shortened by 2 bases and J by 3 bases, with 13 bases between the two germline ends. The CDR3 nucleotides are TGTGCCTGGAGTCGGGTCAGCCCAAAAGAGACCCAGTACTTC. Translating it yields CAWSRVSPKETQYF.

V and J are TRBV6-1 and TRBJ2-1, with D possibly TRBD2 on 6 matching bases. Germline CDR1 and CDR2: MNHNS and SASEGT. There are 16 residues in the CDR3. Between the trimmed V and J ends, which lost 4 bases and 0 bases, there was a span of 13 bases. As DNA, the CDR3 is TGTGCCAGCAGTGCTCTACGGGGGAGCTCCTACAATGAGCAGTTCTTC. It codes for CASSALRGSSYNEQFF.

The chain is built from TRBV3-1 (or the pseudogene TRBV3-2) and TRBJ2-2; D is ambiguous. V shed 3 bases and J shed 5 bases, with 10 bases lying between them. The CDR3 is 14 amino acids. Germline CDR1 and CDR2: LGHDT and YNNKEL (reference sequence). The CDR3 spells CASSHQRITGELFF. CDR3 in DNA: TGTGCCAGCAGCCACCAGCGAATAACCGGGGAGCTGTTTTTT.

Here the CDR3 reads CASSEDPSAPQHF. The CDR3 region has the DNA TGCGCCAGCAGCGAAGACCCGAGCGCGCCCCAGCATTTT. The J gene is TRBJ1-5, the V gene TRBV5-1; D unclear. The germline gives CDR1 SGHRS, CDR2 YFSETQ. Trimming took 4 bases from V and 9 from J, leaving 14 bases between them. The CDR3 loop spans 13 amino acids.

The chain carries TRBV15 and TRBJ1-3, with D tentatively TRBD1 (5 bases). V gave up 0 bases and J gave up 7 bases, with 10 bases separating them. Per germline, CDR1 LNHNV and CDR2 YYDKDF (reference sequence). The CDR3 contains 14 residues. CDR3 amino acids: CATSRDGAPNTIYF. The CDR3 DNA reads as TGTGCCACCAGCAGAGATGGGGCGCCGAACACCATATATTTT.